The following is a TCR beta chain sequence with its context. This entry comes from a study of control samples from healthy donors and cancer patients. The germline V and J ends were trimmed by 3 bases and 5 bases, with 10 bases remaining between them. This CDR3 has 13 residues. Germline V lookup: CDR1 SGHVS, CDR2 FQNEAQ. Profiling relied on immunoSEQ multiplex PCR, and the TCRdb table lists in-frame clones only, not all of them. Of over 80,000 clones listed, roughly 83% were seen once; the top ten hold over 9.5%. J is TRBJ2-5 and V is TRBV7-8; no clear D gene. Sequences were obtained from blood. The TCR sequence derives from a woman in her twenties or thirties in good health. The CDR3 DNA sequence: TGTGCCAGCAGCTTTGGGCATCGCGAGACCCAGTACTTC. Translated: CASSFGHRETQYF.